This T cell receptor beta chain was recorded in a study of CD8+ T cells in alopecia areata. Extraction and reverse transcription of RNA yielded cDNA as the sequencing template. Using immunoSEQ multiplex PCR, the repertoire was profiled, and TCRdb retains in-frame clones only, with some absent. Here the sample spans 100,000 to 130,000 clones, 65% to 85% being singletons. The germline gives CDR1 LGHNA, CDR2 YSLEER. Unmatched junction bases numbered 2, after V lost 0 bases and J lost 0 bases. This CDR3 spans 16 amino acids. Treatment defined: oral pan-JAK inhibitor, 5-10 mg twice daily. The chain uses TRBV4-3 and TRBJ2-3, with 8 bases lining up with TRBD2. Specimen: CD8+ T cells sorted from blood, collected at week 24, from a patient treated with tofacitinib. This TCR was sampled from a human donor with alopecia areata. This CDR3 is CASSQDGGGSTDTQYF. As DNA, the CDR3 is TGCGCCAGCAGCCAAGATGGCGGGGGGAGCACAGATACGCAGTATTTT.